This T cell receptor (beta chain) is from a study of blood T cell repertoires in COVID-19. V dropped 6 bases and J dropped 2 bases, with 14 bases sitting between them. The CDR3 covers 15 residues. Germline V gives CDR1 MDHEN, CDR2 SYDVKM. The data were produced by immunoSEQ multiplex PCR, yet TCRdb's version contains in-frame clones alone and is incomplete. The data show 75,000 or so clones, around 90% seen once. This clone was seen a few times. The V call is TRBV28, the J call TRBJ1-3; D is possibly TRBD1 (5 bases). The TCR originated in a man in his sixties or seventies with acute or convalescent COVID-19. The specimen was peripheral blood. CDR3 bases: TGTGCCAGCAGGACGGCAGGGTTTACTGGAAACACCATATATTTT. This translates into CASRTAGFTGNTIYF.